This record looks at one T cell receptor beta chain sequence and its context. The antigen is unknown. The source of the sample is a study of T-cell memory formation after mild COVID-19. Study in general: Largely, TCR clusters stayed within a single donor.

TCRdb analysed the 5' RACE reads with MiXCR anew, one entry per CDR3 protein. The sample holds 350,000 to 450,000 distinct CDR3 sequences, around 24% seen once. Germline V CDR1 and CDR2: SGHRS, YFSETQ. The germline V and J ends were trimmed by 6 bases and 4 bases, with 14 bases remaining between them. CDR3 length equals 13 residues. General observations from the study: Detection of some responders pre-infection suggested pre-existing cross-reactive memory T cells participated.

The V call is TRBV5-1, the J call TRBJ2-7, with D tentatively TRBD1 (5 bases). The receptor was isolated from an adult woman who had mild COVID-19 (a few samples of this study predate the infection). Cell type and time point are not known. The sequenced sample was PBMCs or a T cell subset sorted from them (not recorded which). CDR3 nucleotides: TGCGCCAGCAACATTGGACAAACTTACGAGCAGTACTTC. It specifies CASNIGQTYEQYF.